This T cell receptor beta chain came from a study of blood T cells in healthy people across ages. The use of a sample-barcoded 5' primer and a J-beta primer mix characterized a second PCR of 7 to 11 cycles. One entry per CDR3 protein, called by TCRdb with MiXCR from the 5' RACE reads. The sample includes approximately 850,000 distinct CDR3 sequences, 55% to 75% of them seen just once. This CDR3 contains 15 residues. Looked up from germline, CDR1 is LNHNV and CDR2 is YYDKDF (reference sequence). This sequence joins TRBV15 and TRBJ2-4; D ambiguous. The J call may not be correct, given that the DNA end is closer to TRBJ2-7. The clonotype comes from a man under 40 in good health. The sequenced sample was blood. CDR3 DNA: TGTGCCACCAGCAGCTTCAGTGACGAACCCTACGAGCAGTACTTC. This encodes CATSSFSDEPYEQYF.